Listed here is a single T cell receptor (beta chain). The data stem from a study of T cell responses to AZD1222 COVID-19 vaccine. The CDR3 loop spans 18 amino acids. Germline-derived CDR1 and CDR2 are SGHVS and FNYEAQ. The J segment lost 4 bases and the V segment lost 6 bases, leaving 19 bases of the junction unmatched. Some clones are missing from TCRdb's copy, which holds only in-frame ones; the method was immunoSEQ multiplex PCR. Of 150,000 or so clones listed, under 90% are singletons. J is TRBJ1-2 and V is TRBV7-6; 8 nucleotides line up with TRBD1. The specimen was peripheral blood, collected on day 0 of AZD1222 vaccination. The clonotype comes from an adult in good health. For the CDR3, the DNA is TGTGCCAGCAGTCCTTTGTCCGGGACAGGCAAGCGGGGCTATGGCTACACCTTC. Its translation is CASSPLSGTGKRGYGYTF. Looking up the rest from reference TRBV7-6 and TRBJ1-2 gives the full variable domain: GAGVSQSPRYKVTKRGQDVALRCDPISGHVSLYWYRQALGQGPEFLTYFNYEAQQDKSGLPNDRFSAERPEGSISTLTIQRTEQRDSAMYRCASSPLSGTGKRGYGYTFGSGTRLTVV.